This T cell receptor beta chain comes out of a study of blood T cell repertoires in COVID-19. The V gene's germline CDR1 is LGHNT and CDR2 FRNRAP. The V segment lost 6 bases and the J segment 3 bases; nucleotides outside the gene matches: 7. The CDR3 is made up of 14 amino acids. In the authors' workflow: Reference gene primer amplification gave estimated nucleated cell counts. Sequencing used immunoSEQ multiplex PCR; TCRdb keeps in-frame clones, though not all of them. V, J and clone size are taken as reported in that table, and D and trimming were inferred from the DNA itself. The sample yields approximately 150,000 clones, over 75% seen once.

Sequenced input: PBMCs or T cells enriched from blood (not recorded which). The clonotype comes from a man in his forties or fifties in a cohort exposed to, infected with or recovered from COVID-19 (not recorded which). The chain employs TRBV12-5 and TRBJ1-2; 7 positions match TRBD1. As DNA, the CDR3 is TGTGCTAGTGGGTTCCCTGGGACAGACTATGGCTACACCTTC. Translation: CASGFPGTDYGYTF.